The source of this T cell receptor (beta chain) is a study of CD8 T cells in Susac syndrome (dated by TCRdb to between 2018 and 2021). For the study in its entirety: The study used repertoire sequencing to test whether antigen drove CD8+ T cell activation and differentiation in Susac syndrome. The study compared CD8+ T cell repertoire clonality among over ten healthy donors, about 14 Susac syndrome patients and approximately 16 multiple sclerosis patients.

Broad study findings and their caveats: The study acknowledged that relatively few individuals were included in the TCR sequencing and HLA analysis.

Taken from the germline V gene, the CDR1 and CDR2 loops are MGHDK and SYGVNS. The CDR3 has 18 amino acids, counting the end cysteine and phenylalanine. The sequence is cut down to CDR3 DNA, 54 bases in frame from base 1. V ends up 5 bases short and J 0 bases short, with an unmatched junction base count of 14. RNA was extracted with the RNeasy kit and roughly 0.5 to 1 ug was reverse transcribed using random hexamers. The immunoSEQ multiplex PCR assay, covering 54 Vbeta and 13 Jbeta segments, was used to amplify TCR beta CDR3 regions. PCR amplification bias was corrected by using a synthetic template baseline for primer optimization and computational correction. Concerning the study's data processing: Reads were assigned to V, D and J genes according to IMGT and analyzed in immunoSEQ Analyzer, with only productive sequences retained. Clonality was computed as one minus Shannon entropy normalized by log2 of the number of productive unique sequences. For each patient and control, public and private clones were evaluated among the 100 most prevalent clones. A clone was defined as Susac-specific if it was absent from the healthy and MS cohorts, from roughly 1,000 published viral clones and from other ImmuneACCESS disease sequences. TCRdb took the public reads, trimmed them with fastp at Q25, ran MiXCR for clone calling and kept in-frame beta chains. Rows merge per CDR3 protein into single entries with the most common DNA and genes. The V and J calls shown here were made by TCRdb, not taken from the authors' results. The sample records about 130,000 distinct CDR3 sequences, around 85% of which are singletons. The ten largest clonotypes hold 0.5% to 0.65% of the sample.

Peripheral blood CD8+ and CD4+ T cells from healthy donors, Susac syndrome patients and multiple sclerosis patients were profiled by high-throughput TCR beta sequencing. Multiple sclerosis controls were treatment-naive patients with stable or active relapsing-remitting disease fulfilling revised McDonald criteria. Bulk CD8+ and CD4+ T cells were purified magnetically by negative isolation, whereas CD8+ TEMRA cells were enriched by FACS. Blood was drawn into EDTA tubes, processed within 24 hours, and PBMCs were isolated by density gradient centrifugation. PBMCs intended for TCR sequencing were frozen in liquid nitrogen and were later thawed in a 37 degrees C water bath. Purity of sorted or isolated CD4+, CD8+ and CD8+ TEMRA cells was at least 90%. On this clonotype itself: The clone's antigen remains unknown. The input lacks base qualities; no much larger clone sits a single base away.

The receptor's source is a human donor with multiple sclerosis. Material for sequencing was CD8+ T cells from PBMCs. The chain is made from TRBV25-1 and TRBJ1-1; 8 bases in the middle match TRBD1. The bases are TGTGCCAGCAGTCACCCGGGACAGGCAGACCAACTGAACACTGAAGCTTTCTTT. The encoded protein is CASSHPGQADQLNTEAFF.